This TCR beta chain came from a study of blood T cell repertoires in COVID-19. Study at large: Acute and convalescent COVID-19 samples came from the United States, Italy and Spain. From T cells, B-cell-depleted T cells, or PBMCs came the material, which was cDNA or gDNA.

V lost 4 bases and J 7 bases, leaving 13 bases between the germline ends. Germline V gene data show CDR1 as MNHEY and CDR2 as SVGAGI. The CDR3 is 13 residues long. As handled by the study authors: Reference gene primers were amplified, and this amplification served to estimate nucleated cell counts. The repertoire was sequenced with immunoSEQ multiplex PCR; TCRdb's copy has only in-frame clones and lacks some. V, J and clone size derive from that table, while D and trimming were established from the DNA sequence. Of 90,000 to 100,000 clones in the sample, around nine tenths were seen once. The source is a human donor in a cohort sampled during active COVID-19. The gene calls are TRBV6-5 and TRBJ2-5; D unresolved. Sequenced sample: peripheral blood. DNA of the CDR3: TGTGCCAGCAGTTCAAAGACTGGTAGGACCCAGTACTTC. It yields the protein CASSSKTGRTQYF.